The entry below gives a single T cell receptor (beta chain) sequence along with its context. Its antigen is unknown. The CDR3 runs to 12 residues. Trimming removed 8 bases from V and 4 bases from J; junction bases left unmatched: 5. Germline V lookup: CDR1 MNHNS, CDR2 SASEGT. The data are from a study of vaccination and CD4 T cells after COVID-19. About the study: The study enrolled six male and four female convalescents, two of whom were Hispanic. Overall study findings and caveats: SARS-CoV-2-reactive clonotypes rose nonsignificantly, with the median going from about 20 to 38.

Oncomine TCR Beta short-read sequencing was applied to DNA from cultured CD4+ T cells. From the PCR reads, TCRdb called clonotypes with MiXCR, one entry per CDR3 protein. The sample yields 11,000 to 15,000 distinct CDR3 sequences, 43% seen once. Treatment specified: approximately nine-day PBMC culture with coronavirus spike peptide pools or control peptides (ViraFEST assay). The sample was cultured CD4+ T cells from blood. The sequence was obtained from a human donor with COVID-19. V is TRBV6-1 and J is TRBJ2-7, with 7 nucleotides matching TRBD1. The CDR3 is CASRTGLYEQYF. The CDR3 DNA follows: TGTGCCAGCCGGACAGGCCTATACGAGCAGTACTTC.